Listed below are T cell receptor beta chains from one sample, sequenced in a study of cytomegalovirus exposure and HLA in healthy donors. The table came from immunoSEQ multiplex PCR; TCRdb's copy has only in-frame clones and leaves some out. The sample has some 29,000 clones; roughly 44% are singletons. The sample taken for sequencing was PBMCs. These receptors were collected from a woman between 50 and 59 years old in good health and CMV-seronegative. Each CDR3 is given with its conserved first and last residue. The D gene is left open where the match is weak. Size values are once, few and many counts, or a class for expanded clones, and some rows have none.

D gene	clone size	J gene	V gene	CDR3 DNA	CDR3 protein
NA	NA	TRBJ2-3	TRBV13	TGTGCCAGCAACCGAGGGCGGCGCACAGATACGCAGTATTTT	CASNRGRRTDTQYF
TRBD2	NA	TRBJ2-6	TRBV19	TGTGCCAGTAGTATGAGAGGGAGGGCAGGGTCTGGTAGCGTCCTGACTTTC	CASSMRGRAGSGSVLTF
NA	NA	TRBJ1-2	TRBV19	TGTGCCAGTAGTACCACACAGAACTATGGCTACACCTTC	CASSTTQNYGYTF
NA	few	TRBJ2-3	TRBV7-2	TGTGCCAGCAGCTTAGAACGGGTGGGCACAGATACGCAGTATTTT	CASSLERVGTDTQYF
TRBD1	few	TRBJ2-1	TRBV19	TGTGCCAGTAGTATGACAGGGGGGCTGAGAGATGAGCAGTTCTTC	CASSMTGGLRDEQFF
NA	NA	TRBJ2-1	TRBV9	TGTGCCAGCAGCGCGGGAGTAGGGTATGAGCAGTTCTTC	CASSAGVGYEQFF
TRBD2	NA	TRBJ2-2	TRBV9	TGTGCCAGCAGCGTAGAGGGAGGGCCCACCGGGGAGCTGTTTTTT	CASSVEGGPTGELFF
TRBD2	few	TRBJ2-5	TRBV13	TGTGCCAGCAGCTTAGGCGGGACTAGCGGGAGGGGAGAGACCCAGTACTTC	CASSLGGTSGRGETQYF
NA	NA	TRBJ2-1	TRBV5-4	TGTGCCAGCAGCCGCGGAGGCAGCTCCTACAATGAGCAGTTCTTC	CASSRGGSSYNEQFF
TRBD1	NA	TRBJ1-1	TRBV5-4	TGTGCCAGCAGCTTTCGGACAGGGGGGGTGTACACTGAAGCTTTCTTT	CASSFRTGGVYTEAFF
TRBD1	few	TRBJ2-1	TRBV28	TGTGCCAGCAGTTTAAGCGATTTATGGGGACAGTTCTCCGGGGAGTGGAGGAAGCAGCAGTTCTTC	CASSLSDLWGQFSGEWRKQQFF
NA	NA	TRBJ2-5	TRBV29-1	TGCAGCATCGTAAACCAGGGGAGAGAGACCCAGTACTTC	CSIVNQGRETQYF
NA	NA	TRBJ1-3	TRBV6-5	TGTGCCAGCAGCCGCCCACCAGCGACTGGAAACACCATATATTTT	CASSRPPATGNTIYF
NA	NA	TRBJ1-5	TRBV15	TGTGCCACCAGCCCGAGGTCTCAGCCCCAGCATTTT	CATSPRSQPQHF
TRBD1	once	TRBJ1-3	TRBV6-6	TGTGCCAGCAGTTCTTCACAGGGGGTGGTAGGAAACACCATATATTTT	CASSSSQGVVGNTIYF
TRBD2	few	TRBJ2-5	TRBV11-2	TGTGCCAGCAGCTCACAACTAGCGGGGGGGCCAGAGACCCAGTACTTC	CASSSQLAGGPETQYF
TRBD1	few	TRBJ2-7	TRBV2	TGTGCCAGCAGGGTACAGGGGCGAACCTACGAGCAGTACTTC	CASRVQGRTYEQYF